What follows are 21 T cell receptor beta chains derived from one specimen sequenced in a study of CD8+CD57+ T cells in acquired aplastic anemia. Before being chosen for sequencing, patients had shown CD8+CD57+ cell expansion by flow cytometry. The template for TCR beta VDJ and CDR3 sequence profiling was genomic DNA. TCRdb called the reads again in MiXCR, with one record for every CDR3 protein. The sample gives approximately 190,000 distinct CDR3 sequences, roughly half of which show up once; around a tenth is in the top ten. What was sequenced was sorted CD4+, CD8+, or CD8+CD57+ T cells (not recorded which) from PBMCs. The origin of the receptors is a human donor with aplastic anemia.

The chain recombines TRBV2 with TRBJ1-3, with 7 positions matching TRBD1. The CDR3 is made up of 15 amino acids. The germline CDR1 and CDR2 sequences are SNHLY and FYNNEI. The J segment lost 3 bases and the V segment lost 5 bases, leaving 7 bases of the junction unmatched. CDR3 protein: CASSSYRGLGNTIYF. The CDR3 DNA sequence: TGTGCCAGCAGTTCCTACAGGGGCCTTGGAAACACCATATATTTT.

This clonotype has a count of ten or more. The rearrangement uses TRBV19 and TRBJ2-2; TRBD1 aligns across 11 bases. V was clipped by 6 bases and J by 4 bases; unmatched bases: 1. The CDR3 runs 14 residues. Germline CDR1 and CDR2: LNHDA and SQIVND (reference sequence). The CDR3 spells CASRGTGGTGELFF. In DNA, the CDR3 is TGTGCCAGTAGAGGGACAGGGGGCACCGGGGAGCTGTTTTTT.

In regard to this clonotype: A read error may explain this, as a much larger clone is one base away. This rearrangement joins TRBV5-4 to TRBJ2-3; D not certain. V was trimmed by 5 bases and J by 0 bases, leaving 13 bases between them. CDR1 is SGHNT and CDR2 is YYREEE in the germline V gene (reference sequence). The CDR3 covers 15 residues. The chain's CDR3 is CASRTDLDSTDTQYF. CDR3 DNA sequence: TGTGCCAGCAGGACTGACCTTGACAGCACAGATACGCAGTATTTT.

V usage is TRBV5-6 and J usage is TRBJ1-1; a weak D match, TRBD1 (5 bases). V was clipped by 3 bases and J by 11 bases, with 14 bases between them. This CDR3 contains 12 residues. Per the germline V gene, CDR1 is SGHDT and CDR2 is YYEEEE. CDR3 region: CASSSQGKGAFF. Written as DNA, the CDR3 is TGTGCCAGCAGCTCTCAGGGTAAAGGGGCTTTCTTT. The whole variable domain, remainder taken from reference TRBV5-6 and TRBJ1-1, is DAGVTQSPTHLIKTRGQQVTLRCSPKSGHDTVSWYQQALGQGPQFIFQYYEEEERQRGNFPDRFSGHQFPNYSSELNVNALLLGDSALYLCASSSQGKGAFFGQGTRLTVV.

A remark on this clonotype: An end of the junction differs from the germline gene, which may be a read error. This chain uses TRBV2 with TRBJ2-1, with TRBD2 matching 8 bases. Germline CDR1 is SNHLY and CDR2 is FYNNEI. This CDR3 contains 15 residues. The CDR3 coding sequence is TGCGCCAGCAGGCGAGCCGGGACTAGTTCAAATGAGCAGTTCTTC. Its protein is CASRRAGTSSNEQFF. Looking up the rest from reference TRBV2 and TRBJ2-1 gives the full variable domain: EPEVTQTPSHQVTQMGQEVILRCVPISNHLYFYWYRQILGQKVEFLVSFYNNEISEKSEIFDDQFSVERPDGSNFTLKIRSTKLEDSAMYFCASRRAGTSSNEQFFGPGTRLTVL.

This sequence joins TRBV10-3 and TRBJ2-1; TRBD2 might be the D (6 bases). Germline loops: CDR1 ENHRY, CDR2 SYGVKD. This CDR3 is built from 15 residues. Trimming shortened V by 2 bases and J by 8 bases, and 16 bases separated the two germline ends. CDR3 sequence reads: CAISEVFSGTYEQFF. The DNA of the CDR3 is TGTGCCATCAGTGAGGTATTTAGCGGTACCTATGAGCAGTTCTTC.

Note on this clonotype: The junction does not match germline at one end; this may be a read error. The chain couples TRBV20-1 to TRBJ2-1; 7 bases line up with TRBD2. The CDR3 has 11 residues. Germline CDR1 and CDR2: DFQATT and SNEGSKA (reference sequence). CDR3 DNA: TGCAGTGCAGGGACTACCAAGGAGCAGTTTTTC. Amino acids: CSAGTTKEQFF.

The sample holds a few counts of this clonotype. The rearrangement uses TRBV3-1 and TRBJ1-2; D is undetermined. Germline V CDR1 and CDR2: LGHDT, YNNKEL (reference sequence). The V end was cut by 1 base, the J end by 2 bases, with 11 bases between. This CDR3 region has 15 residues. This chain's CDR3 is CASSQVGNRNYGYTF. The CDR3 nucleotides are TGTGCCAGCAGCCAAGTTGGGAACCGGAACTATGGCTACACCTTC.

This clonotype showed up many times. The V and J genes are TRBV5-1 and TRBJ2-1; D is uncertain. This CDR3 contains 14 residues. Deletions cut 0 bases from V and 2 bases from J, with 6 bases between. Germline V gives CDR1 SGHRS, CDR2 YFSETQ. The CDR3 is CASSLGPAYNEQFF. The CDR3 DNA reads TGCGCCAGCAGCTTGGGGCCTGCCTACAATGAGCAGTTCTTC.

This chain links TRBV9 with TRBJ1-1; D unresolved. The CDR3 has 12 residues. From germline, CDR1 is SGDLS and CDR2 YYNGEE. V was clipped by 0 bases and J by 6 bases, with 6 bases between them. DNA of the CDR3: TGTGCCAGCAGCGTAGGGCAGTCTGAAGCTTTCTTT. Translating it yields CASSVGQSEAFF.

The chain uses TRBV19 and TRBJ1-2; tentatively, D is TRBD1 (5 bases). CDR1 is LNHDA and CDR2 is SQIVND in the germline V gene (reference sequence). Trimming removed 6 bases at V and 5 bases at J, with 16 bases between. CDR3 length: 14 residues. The CDR3 region has the DNA TGTGCCAGTAGGGCTATAGACAGAGCGTATGGCTACACCTTC. The encoded protein is CASRAIDRAYGYTF.

The V call is TRBV19, the J call TRBJ2-7; 8 bases are shared with TRBD1. Looked up from germline, CDR1 is LNHDA and CDR2 is SQIVND (reference sequence). V dropped 9 bases and J dropped 1; count of bases not matched to a gene: 8. The CDR3 runs to 14 residues. The CDR3: CASRAGGASYEQYF. In nucleotides, the CDR3 is TGTGCCAGCCGTGCAGGGGGCGCGTCCTACGAGCAGTACTTC. Complete variable domain (other parts from reference TRBV19 and TRBJ2-7): DGGITQSPKYLFRKEGQNVTLSCEQNLNHDAMYWYRQDPGQGLRLIYYSQIVNDFQKGDIAEGYSVSREKKESFPLTVTSAQKNPTAFYLCASRAGGASYEQYFGPGTRLTVT.

This clonotype was observed many times. The genes are TRBV10-2 and TRBJ2-2, with 10 bases fitting TRBD2. The CDR3 is 14 residues long. The V gene end was trimmed by 7 bases and the J gene end by 8 bases; junction bases not matched to a gene: 7. CDR1 and CDR2 from the germline V gene are WSHSY and SAAADI. The CDR3 reads CASIPSGSRGELFF. CDR3 in DNA: TGCGCCAGCATCCCTAGCGGGAGTCGGGGGGAGCTGTTTTTT.

Note on this clonotype: A much larger clone differs from this one at a single base, so this may be a read error. The chain couples TRBV5-6 to TRBJ2-2, with D unclear. Germline V gives CDR1 SGHDT, CDR2 YYEEEE. The CDR3 extends over 11 amino acids. Trimming pared 4 bases from V and 7 bases from J, leaving 5 bases between. CDR3 loop: CASSQGGELFF. The CDR3 bases are TGTGCCAGCAGCCAAGGCGGGGAGCTGTTTTTT. Looking up the rest from reference TRBV5-6 and TRBJ2-2 gives the full variable domain: DAGVTQSPTHLIKTRGQQVTLRCSPKSGHDTVSWYQQALGQGPQFIFQYYEEEERQRGNFPDRFSGHQFPNYSSELNVNALLLGDSALYLCASSQGGELFFGEGSRLTVL.

The genes are TRBV11-1 and TRBJ1-1, with 8 bases matching TRBD1. With 2 bases clipped from V and 4 bases from J, the junction kept 9 bases outside the gene matches. This CDR3 is 16 amino acids long. Germline assignment: CDR1 SGHAT and CDR2 FQDESV (reference sequence). The CDR3 sequence is CASSLPQGARGTEAFF. The DNA for the CDR3 is TGTGCCAGCAGCTTACCCCAGGGGGCGCGGGGCACTGAAGCTTTCTTT.

The chain carries TRBV12-5 and TRBJ2-7; D might be TRBD2 (6 bases). The germline V gene encodes CDR1 LGHNT and CDR2 FRNRAP. This CDR3 contains 12 residues. The germline V and J ends were trimmed by 5 bases and 1 base, with 6 bases remaining between them. The CDR3 sequence is CASGAGSYEQYF. CDR3 sequence (DNA): TGTGCTAGTGGTGCGGGGTCCTACGAGCAGTACTTC.

The V and J genes are TRBV24-1 and TRBJ2-7; D is uncertain. The germline gives CDR1 KGHDR, CDR2 SFDVKD. This CDR3 is 12 amino acids long. The V end lost 3 bases, the J end lost 6 bases, and 8 bases lay between the germline ends. In nucleotides, the CDR3 is TGTGCCACCAGTGATGTGACCGGCGAGCAGTACTTC. Translating it yields CATSDVTGEQYF.

This clonotype came up many times. The J gene is TRBJ2-7, the V gene TRBV6-1; 7 bases are a match to TRBD2. Trimming took 5 bases from V and 2 from J; bases not matched to a gene: 6. The CDR3 is 14 amino acids. CDR1 is MNHNS, CDR2 SASEGT, per germline. The CDR3 DNA follows: TGTGCCAGCAGTCGAGGACTAGGTGCCTACGAGCAGTACTTC. Its protein product is CASSRGLGAYEQYF.

The table lists this clonotype with many counts. This may arise from a read error, as a much more abundant clone is one base away. V is TRBV10-3 and J is TRBJ1-3; D might be TRBD1 (5 bases). This CDR3 has 13 amino acids. V shed 6 bases and J shed 7 bases, with 13 bases lying between them. CDR1 is ENHRY, CDR2 SYGVKD, per germline. Written as DNA, the CDR3 is TGTGCCATCAGGGGGTCAGGGAAGAACACCATATATTTT. It codes for CAIRGSGKNTIYF.

This clonotype came up once. This rearrangement joins TRBV6-1 to TRBJ2-5, with D maybe TRBD2 (5 bases). Trimming shortened V by 6 bases and J by 5 bases, and 13 bases separated the two germline ends. The germline V gene has CDR1 MNHNS and CDR2 SASEGT. The CDR3 totals 13 residues. In nucleotides, the CDR3 is TGTGCCAGCAGACAGCCCCCGGGGGAGACCCAGTACTTC. Translated, it gives CASRQPPGETQYF.

The CDR3 loop is CASSSQGISYEQYF. In DNA form, the CDR3 reads TGTGCCAGCAGTTCTCAAGGGATATCCTACGAGCAGTACTTC. This chain joins TRBV12-3 or TRBV12-4 and TRBJ2-7; unclear D gene. This CDR3 has 14 amino acids. Deletions cut 4 bases from V and 1 base from J, with 11 bases between.